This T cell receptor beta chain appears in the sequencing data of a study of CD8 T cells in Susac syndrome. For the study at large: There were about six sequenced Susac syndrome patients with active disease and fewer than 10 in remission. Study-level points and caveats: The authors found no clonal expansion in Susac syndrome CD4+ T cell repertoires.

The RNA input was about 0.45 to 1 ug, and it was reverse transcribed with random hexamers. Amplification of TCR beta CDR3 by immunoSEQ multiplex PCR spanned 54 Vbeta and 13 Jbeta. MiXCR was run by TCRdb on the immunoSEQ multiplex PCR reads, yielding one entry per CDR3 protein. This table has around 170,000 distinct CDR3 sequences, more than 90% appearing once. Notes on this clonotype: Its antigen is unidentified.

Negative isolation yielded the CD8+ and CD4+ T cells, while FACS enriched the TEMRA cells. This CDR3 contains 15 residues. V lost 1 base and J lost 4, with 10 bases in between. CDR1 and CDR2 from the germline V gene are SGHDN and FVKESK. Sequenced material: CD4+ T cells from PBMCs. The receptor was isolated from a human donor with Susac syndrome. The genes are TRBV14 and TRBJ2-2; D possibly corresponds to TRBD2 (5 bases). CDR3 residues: CASSQVSGFTGELFF. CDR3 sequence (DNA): TGTGCCAGCAGCCAAGTTTCGGGGTTCACCGGGGAGCTGTTTTTT.